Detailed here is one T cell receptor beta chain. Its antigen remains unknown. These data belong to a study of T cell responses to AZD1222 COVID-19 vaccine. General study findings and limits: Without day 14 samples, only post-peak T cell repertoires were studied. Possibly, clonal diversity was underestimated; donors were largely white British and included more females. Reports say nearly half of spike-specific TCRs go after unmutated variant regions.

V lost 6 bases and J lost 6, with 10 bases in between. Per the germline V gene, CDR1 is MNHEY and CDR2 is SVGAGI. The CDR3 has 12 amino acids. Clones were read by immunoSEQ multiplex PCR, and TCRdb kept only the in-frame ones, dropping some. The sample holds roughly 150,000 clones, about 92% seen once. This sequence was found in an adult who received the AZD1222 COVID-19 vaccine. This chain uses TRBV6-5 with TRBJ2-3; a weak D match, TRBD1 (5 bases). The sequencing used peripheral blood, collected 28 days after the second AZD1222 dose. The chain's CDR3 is CASSWGSDTQYF. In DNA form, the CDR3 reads TGTGCCAGCAGCTGGGGCTCCGATACGCAGTATTTT.